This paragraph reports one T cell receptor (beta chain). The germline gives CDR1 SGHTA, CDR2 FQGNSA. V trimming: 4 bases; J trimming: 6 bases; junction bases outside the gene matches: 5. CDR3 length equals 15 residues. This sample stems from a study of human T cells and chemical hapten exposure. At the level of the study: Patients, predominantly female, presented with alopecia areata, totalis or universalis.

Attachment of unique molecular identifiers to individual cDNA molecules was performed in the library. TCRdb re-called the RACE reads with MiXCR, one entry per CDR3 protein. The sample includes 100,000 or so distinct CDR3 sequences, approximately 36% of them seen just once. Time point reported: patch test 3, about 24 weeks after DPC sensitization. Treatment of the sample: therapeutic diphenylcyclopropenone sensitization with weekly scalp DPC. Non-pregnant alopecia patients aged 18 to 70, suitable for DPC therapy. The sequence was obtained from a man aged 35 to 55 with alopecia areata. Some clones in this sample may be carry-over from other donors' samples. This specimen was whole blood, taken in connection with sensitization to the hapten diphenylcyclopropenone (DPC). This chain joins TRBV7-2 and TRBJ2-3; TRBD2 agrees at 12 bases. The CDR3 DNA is TGTGCCAGCAGCTACCGACTAGCGGGAGAGGATACGCAGTATTTT. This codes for CASSYRLAGEDTQYF.